This T cell receptor beta chain was captured by sequencing in a study of CD8+CD57+ T cells in acquired aplastic anemia. As for the study in general: Sorting CD4+ and CD8+ cells gave DNA averaging approximately 2.9 ug. The study obtained 8.5 million to 12 million reads on average for CD4+ cells from healthy donors.

Only a few counts were recorded for this clonotype. As yet, its antigen is unknown. Study-wide results and limits: A significant difference in CD8+ Simpson's diversity between patients and controls was not found. Patients and controls shared over 25 CD8+ CDR3 sequences, highly expressed in patients.

It was genomic DNA that served as the template for profiling TCR beta VDJ and CDR3. Using its own MiXCR run on the reads, TCRdb lists one record per CDR3 protein. Of about 210,000 distinct CDR3 sequences listed, around 60% are singletons. The TCR comes from a human donor in good health. Sequenced material: sorted CD4+, CD8+, or CD8+CD57+ T cells (not recorded which) from PBMCs.

The chain's CDR3 is CASSFGYYEQYF. As DNA, the CDR3 is TGTGCCAGCAGTTTTGGGTATTACGAGCAGTACTTC. This sequence joins TRBV2 and TRBJ2-7; D unresolved. This CDR3 has 12 residues. The germline V and J ends were trimmed by 5 bases and 4 bases, with 9 bases remaining between them. CDR1 SNHLY and CDR2 FYNNEI come from the germline V gene.